The 27 T cell receptor beta chains given below trace back to one sample, sequenced in a study of Graves' ophthalmopathy and Graves' hyperthyroidism. RNA transcripts served as template for amplifying TCR beta CDR3 sequences. Amplification began with first-round RT-PCR using HTBI primers, then second-round multiplex PCR was performed. TCRdb fed the multiplex PCR reads into MiXCR, producing one record per CDR3 protein. The sample holds 170,000 or so distinct CDR3 sequences, less than 45% seen once. The sample taken for sequencing was peripheral blood. The origin of the receptors is a middle-aged woman with Graves' ophthalmopathy.

The sample holds many counts of this clonotype. Relative to the germline gene, one junction end is altered; a read error may explain this. The chain recombines TRBV6-5 with TRBJ1-3; no firm D call. The CDR3 is 14 residues long. Per germline, CDR1 MNHEY and CDR2 SVGAGI. The CDR3 region is CAGSYGDSGNTIYF. The CDR3 nucleotides read TGTGCCGGCAGTTACGGGGACTCTGGAAACACCATATATTTT.

This clonotype showed up many times. CDR3 DNA: TGCGCCAGCAGTACCGGGACTGGCTACGAGCAGTACTTC. This encodes CASSTGTGYEQYF. The chain employs TRBV5-1 and TRBJ2-7, with D possibly TRBD2 on 6 matching bases. The CDR3 loop spans 13 amino acids. Germline V lookup: CDR1 SGHRS, CDR2 YFSETQ. V was clipped by 5 bases and J by 3 bases, with 12 bases between them.

This clonotype occurred many times. This chain connects TRBV3-1 to TRBJ2-7; 11 nucleotides match TRBD1. This CDR3 has 15 amino acids. The ends lost 3 bases at V and 4 bases at J; junction bases unmatched: 5. The germline V gene encodes CDR1 LGHDT and CDR2 YNNKEL (reference sequence). The CDR3 here is CASSHTGQGAYEQYF. CDR3 coding DNA: TGTGCCAGCAGCCATACAGGACAGGGGGCTTACGAGCAGTACTTC.

The chain couples TRBV29-1 to TRBJ1-1; D is undetermined. The CDR3 has 11 residues. Germline V gene lookup returns CDR1 SQVTM and CDR2 ANQGSEA. Trimming pared 5 bases from V and 6 bases from J, leaving 10 bases between. CDR3 DNA: TGCAGCGTTCCCCACGGAGCTGAAGCTTTCTTT. It is translated as CSVPHGAEAFF.

There are many counts of this clonotype. The CDR3 DNA follows: TGCGCCAGCAGCTTGGGGGTACTAATCGCGAACACCGGGGAGCTGTTTTTT. Its translation is CASSLGVLIANTGELFF. The chain employs TRBV5-1 and TRBJ2-2; the D is unclear. The CDR3 extends over 17 amino acids. The germline V and J ends were trimmed by 0 bases and 0 bases, with 12 bases remaining between them. Germline CDR1 is SGHRS and CDR2 is YFSETQ.

The V call is TRBV7-2, the J call TRBJ1-5; the match to TRBD1 covers 7 bases. The junction had 9 bases not matched to a gene; V was cut back by 3 bases and J by 7 bases. Germline loops: CDR1 SGHTA, CDR2 FQGNSA. The CDR3 loop spans 15 amino acids. This chain's CDR3 is CASSLNRGFGQPQHF. The CDR3 nucleotides are TGTGCCAGCAGCTTGAACAGGGGTTTCGGGCAGCCCCAGCATTTT.

The J gene is TRBJ2-7, the V gene TRBV12-3 or TRBV12-4, with TRBD1 as a possible D gene (6 bases). The V end was cut by 4 bases, the J end by 0 bases, with 10 bases between. The CDR3 contains 14 residues. In nucleotides, the CDR3 is TGTGCCAGCAGTTACGGACAGAGCTCCTACGAGCAGTACTTC. It translates to CASSYGQSSYEQYF.

This clonotype was seen repeatedly, ten times or more. CDR3 DNA: TGTGCCAGCAGTGAAACAAGGGGGGGGTCCTACGAGCAGTACTTC. Translating gives CASSETRGGSYEQYF. This sequence joins TRBV11-2 and TRBJ2-7, with D perhaps matching TRBD2 (7 bases). Germline V gives CDR1 SGHAT, CDR2 FQNNGV. V lost 6 bases and J lost 1, with 16 bases in between. The CDR3 is 15 residues long.

This clonotype showed up many times. The chain combines TRBV9 with TRBJ1-1; no definite D call. The CDR3 is 13 amino acids. From germline, CDR1 is SGDLS and CDR2 YYNGEE. V gave up 2 bases and J gave up 0 bases, with 5 bases separating them. The DNA for the CDR3 is TGTGCCAGCAGCGTGGGGATGAACACTGAAGCTTTCTTT. Translated: CASSVGMNTEAFF.

This clonotype came up a few times. The chain uses TRBV28 and TRBJ1-2, with D possibly matching TRBD1 (5 bases). Germline V CDR1 and CDR2: MDHEN, SYDVKM. The CDR3 sequence is 14 residues long. V lost 8 bases, J lost 3 bases, and 16 bases lay in between. The CDR3 loop is CASQGGTLDYGYTF. CDR3 nucleotides: TGTGCCAGCCAGGGAGGAACTCTAGACTATGGCTACACCTTC.

The chain carries TRBV7-2 and TRBJ2-7; a weak D match, TRBD2 (5 bases). Looked up from germline, CDR1 is SGHTA and CDR2 is FQGNSA. The V end was cut by 1 base, the J end by 1 base, with 11 bases between. The CDR3 extends over 15 amino acids. CDR3 DNA sequence: TGTGCCAGCAGCTTAGGAGGGCGTCTTTCCTACGAGCAGTACTTC. As protein: CASSLGGRLSYEQYF. Full variable domain (rest looked up from reference TRBV7-2 and TRBJ2-7): GAGVSQSPSNKVTEKGKDVELRCDPISGHTALYWYRQSLGQGLEFLIYFQGNSAPDKSGLPSDRFSAERTGGSVSTLTIQRTQQEDSAVYLCASSLGGRLSYEQYFGPGTRLTVT.

This clonotype has at least ten counts. The chain recombines TRBV6-2 or TRBV6-3 with TRBJ2-5; tentative D call: TRBD2 (6 bases). The germline V gene has CDR1 MNHEY and CDR2 SVGEGT. CDR3 length: 15 residues. V was cut by 7 bases and J by 0 bases, with 15 bases left in between. CDR3 in amino acids: CASKPNRGYQETQYF. CDR3 in DNA: TGTGCCAGCAAACCCAATCGGGGGTACCAAGAGACCCAGTACTTC.

The chain joins TRBV6-2 or TRBV6-3 to TRBJ2-7; D is uncertain. The CDR3 runs to 11 residues. Germline V gives CDR1 MNHEY, CDR2 SVGEGT. The V gene lost 2 bases and the J gene lost 7 bases, with 6 bases spanning the gap. CDR3 amino acids: CASSYNREQYF. The CDR3 nucleotides are TGTGCCAGCAGTTACAACCGGGAGCAGTACTTC.

This clonotype was counted ten times or more. The chain combines TRBV12-3 or TRBV12-4 with TRBJ1-1; D is ambiguous. The CDR3 loop spans 14 amino acids. Trimming removed 3 bases from V and 4 bases from J, with 12 bases in between. The CDR3 reads CASSLFQEGTEAFF. As DNA, the CDR3 is TGTGCCAGCAGTTTGTTCCAGGAGGGCACTGAAGCTTTCTTT.

This clonotype was recorded many times. The V call is TRBV24-1, the J call TRBJ1-3, with D tentatively TRBD1 (6 bases). The germline V gene encodes CDR1 KGHDR and CDR2 SFDVKD. Between the trimmed V and J ends, which lost 3 bases and 3 bases, there was a span of 11 bases. This CDR3 comprises 15 residues. The CDR3 bases are TGTGCCACCAGTGATGCACAGGGAGGTGGAAACACCATATATTTT. Amino acid sequence: CATSDAQGGGNTIYF.

In this sample, this clonotype turned up a few times. J is TRBJ2-5 and V is TRBV6-1; 7 bases line up with TRBD1. The CDR3 spans 13 residues. V lost 6 bases to trimming and J lost 5 bases; unmatched junction nucleotides: 6. The germline V gene has CDR1 MNHNS and CDR2 SASEGT. The CDR3 region is CASRTDRLETQYF. Written as DNA, the CDR3 is TGTGCCAGCAGAACGGACAGGTTGGAGACCCAGTACTTC.

The sample holds many counts of this clonotype. The conserved final phenylalanine or tryptophan is absent from the CDR3, which likely points to a read error. V gene TRBV7-9 combines with J gene TRBJ2-7; tentatively, D is TRBD1 or TRBD2 (5 bases each). Trimming removed 5 bases at V and 1 base at J, with 12 bases between. In germline, CDR1 is SEHNR, CDR2 FQNEAQ (reference sequence). CDR3 length equals 14 residues. CDR3: CASSPGTDSYEQYL. Written as DNA, the CDR3 is TGTGCCAGCAGCCCGGGGACGGATTCCTACGAGCAGTACCTC.

The table lists this clonotype with many counts. J is TRBJ1-2 and V is TRBV2; possible D gene TRBD1, 5 bases. Germline CDR1 is SNHLY and CDR2 is FYNNEI. Between the trimmed V and J ends, which lost 4 bases and 4 bases, there was a span of 13 bases. This CDR3 spans 14 amino acids. In nucleotides, the CDR3 is TGTGCCAGCAGTGGCACAGGCCAGGTCTATGGCTACACCTTC. Its translation is CASSGTGQVYGYTF.

This clonotype was observed many times. The rearrangement joins TRBV20-1 to TRBJ1-1; D is perhaps TRBD1 (6 bases). The CDR3 totals 15 residues. CDR1 and CDR2 (germline): DFQATT, SNEGSKA (reference sequence). Trimming took 2 bases from V and 4 from J, leaving 17 bases between them. The CDR3 sequence is CSARYQGSFVTEAFF. The CDR3 nucleotides are TGCAGTGCTAGATATCAGGGGAGTTTTGTCACTGAAGCTTTCTTT.

The sample holds many counts of this clonotype. V is TRBV5-6 and J is TRBJ1-5, with unresolved D. With 4 bases removed from V and 4 bases from J, the gap between germline ends came to 6 bases. CDR1 and CDR2 from the germline V gene are SGHDT and YYEEEE. CDR3 size: 12 residues. CDR3 sequence reads: CASSGENQPQHF. CDR3 nucleotide sequence: TGTGCCAGCAGCGGGGAGAATCAGCCCCAGCATTTT.

In DNA, the CDR3 is TGCGCCAGCAGCCAAGTTGGAAGGGAAGAGACCCAGTACTTC. As protein: CASSQVGREETQYF. The rearrangement joins TRBV4-1 to TRBJ2-5; D gene uncertain. Per germline, CDR1 MGHRA and CDR2 YSYEKL. This CDR3 has 14 amino acids. Trimming removed 1 base at V and 3 bases at J, with 9 bases between.

The chain employs TRBV29-1 and TRBJ2-5, with D perhaps TRBD1 or TRBD2 (5 bases each). Germline CDR1 is SQVTM and CDR2 is ANQGSEA. The CDR3 has 14 amino acids. V was pared by 4 bases and J by 5 bases, with 17 bases between. The CDR3 spells CSVALSAGAETQYF. CDR3 bases: TGCAGCGTTGCCCTTTCAGCCGGGGCGGAGACCCAGTACTTC. The whole variable domain, remainder taken from reference TRBV29-1 and TRBJ2-5, is SAVISQKPSRDICQRGTSLTIQCQVDSQVTMMFWYRQQPGQSLTLIATANQGSEATYESGFVIDKFPISRPNLTFSTLTVSNMSPEDSSIYLCSVALSAGAETQYFGPGTRLLVL.

This clonotype was counted many times. The J gene is TRBJ2-7, the V gene TRBV28, with D tentatively TRBD1 (5 bases). Between the trimmed V and J ends, which lost 1 base and 7 bases, there was a span of 14 bases. Germline V CDR1 and CDR2: MDHEN, SYDVKM. There are 14 residues in the CDR3. CDR3 loop: CASSLSGILREQYF. As DNA, the CDR3 is TGTGCCAGCAGTTTATCAGGGATCCTACGGGAGCAGTACTTC.

The rearrangement uses TRBV6-5 and TRBJ1-2; 9 bases are a match to TRBD1. Unmatched junction bases numbered 5, after V lost 2 bases and J lost 7 bases. CDR1 is MNHEY and CDR2 is SVGAGI in the germline V gene. CDR3 length: 14 residues. CDR3 sequence reads: CASSYGQGRSGYTF. For the CDR3, the DNA is TGTGCCAGCAGTTACGGACAGGGGCGTTCTGGCTACACCTTC.

This clonotype has a count of ten or more. The gene calls are TRBV20-1 and TRBJ2-7, with TRBD1 identical over 7 bases. V lost 3 bases to trimming and J lost 2 bases; unmatched junction nucleotides: 1. CDR3 size: 12 residues. Germline CDR1 and CDR2: DFQATT and SNEGSKA (reference sequence). The CDR3: CSASGQAYEQYF. CDR3 bases: TGCAGTGCTAGTGGACAGGCCTACGAGCAGTACTTC.

This clonotype was seen many times. The chain is built from TRBV28 and TRBJ2-5, with D unresolved. Trimming cost V 5 bases and J 3 bases, with 10 bases left between them. CDR1 is MDHEN, CDR2 SYDVKM, per germline. This CDR3 is built from 13 residues. CDR3 sequence: CASSPHLEETQYF. The CDR3 coding sequence is TGTGCCAGCAGTCCGCACCTTGAAGAGACCCAGTACTTC.

The sample holds many counts of this clonotype. The chain links TRBV12-3 or TRBV12-4 to TRBJ1-5, with D maybe TRBD1 (5 bases). The ends were cut back, 5 bases at V and 5 bases at J, with 10 bases in the middle. The CDR3 is made up of 13 amino acids. CDR3 sequence: CASSPLRDQPQHF. DNA for the CDR3: TGTGCCAGCAGTCCTCTCAGGGATCAGCCCCAGCATTTT.